The 12 T cell receptor beta chains below were found in one sample sequenced in a study of T-cell reconstitution after alpha-beta-depleted transplantation in children. The library targeted TCRbeta and was prepared with unique molecular identifiers. TCRdb re-analysed the PCR reads in MiXCR, keeping a single row per CDR3 protein. The table records 500,000 to 600,000 distinct CDR3 sequences, approximately 29% of them present only once. The sequences come from PBMCs from the stem cell graft donor, collected from the stem cell graft. All receptors come from a human donor who donated a stem cell graft to a child with aplastic anemia.

This rearrangement joins TRBV12-3 or TRBV12-4 to TRBJ1-2; 9 nucleotides agree with TRBD1. Unmatched junction bases numbered 4, after V lost 9 bases and J lost 2 bases. CDR3 size: 13 residues. The CDR3 nucleotides are TGTGCCAGTCGGACAGGGGCGAACTATGGCTACACCTTC. Translation: CASRTGANYGYTF.

This clonotype was seen once. The V gene is TRBV7-2, the J gene TRBJ2-3; 8 bases fit TRBD1. This CDR3 has 15 residues. The J segment lost 2 bases and the V segment lost 0 bases, leaving 1 base of the junction unmatched. Germline V gives CDR1 SGHTA, CDR2 FQGNSA. This chain's CDR3 is CASSLATGATDTQYF. Here the CDR3 DNA reads TGTGCCAGCAGCTTAGCGACAGGGGCCACAGATACGCAGTATTTT.

The J gene is TRBJ2-5, the V gene TRBV25-1; possible D gene TRBD1, 5 bases. The CDR3 is made up of 14 amino acids. CDR1 and CDR2 from the germline V gene are MGHDK and SYGVNS. V gave up 3 bases and J gave up 2 bases, with 10 bases separating them. The CDR3 nucleotides are TGTGCCAGCAGTGACGACAGACATCAAGAGACCCAGTACTTC. Its translation: CASSDDRHQETQYF.

In its sample, this clonotype was seen a few times. This chain joins TRBV12-3 or TRBV12-4 and TRBJ2-5; TRBD2 is a possible D gene (5 bases). CDR3 length: 15 amino acids. Trimming left V 6 bases short and J 5 bases short, with 19 bases between. The CDR3 DNA is TGTGCCAGCAGACCAGACGGAGTAGCGCGGGAGACCCAGTACTTC. Its protein is CASRPDGVARETQYF.

Here the CDR3 DNA reads TGTGCCAGCAGGACACAGGGTAATTCACCCCTCCACTTT. It codes for CASRTQGNSPLHF. This sequence joins TRBV6-6 and TRBJ1-6; tentative D call: TRBD1 (6 bases). The CDR3 totals 13 residues. Germline V gene sequence: CDR1 MNHNY, CDR2 SVGAGI (reference sequence). V lost 6 bases to trimming and J lost 6 bases, with 9 bases between them.

The chain links TRBV9 to TRBJ2-1; D might be TRBD1 (6 bases). The CDR3 runs 16 residues. V was shortened by 4 bases and J by 0 bases, with 14 bases between the two germline ends. Germline CDR1 is SGDLS and CDR2 is YYNGEE. The CDR3 DNA reads as TGTGCCAGCAGCCCCCGACAGGAGAGCTCCTACAATGAGCAGTTCTTC. Translated: CASSPRQESSYNEQFF.

This sequence joins TRBV5-1 and TRBJ2-3; 9 bases match TRBD2. With 0 bases clipped from V and 3 bases from J, the junction kept 8 bases outside the gene matches. The CDR3 is 17 amino acids. CDR1 and CDR2 (germline): SGHRS, YFSETQ. Here the CDR3 DNA reads TGCGCCAGCAGCTTGGGGGCTAGCGGGAAATCTACAGATACGCAGTATTTT. Residues: CASSLGASGKSTDTQYF.

The rearrangement links TRBV20-1 to TRBJ1-5; a possible D gene is TRBD1 (5 bases). Per the germline V gene, CDR1 is DFQATT and CDR2 is SNEGSKA (reference sequence). The CDR3 is 13 residues long. Trimming shortened V by 0 bases and J by 3 bases, and 6 bases separated the two germline ends. The CDR3 sequence is CSARDRDNQPQHF. CDR3 nucleotide sequence: TGCAGTGCTAGAGACAGGGACAATCAGCCCCAGCATTTT.

As regards this clonotype: A junction boundary mismatches the germline segment, possibly from a read error. The V and J genes are TRBV20-1 and TRBJ1-5, with 8 bases aligning to TRBD1. CDR3 size: 14 residues. Germline values: CDR1 DFQATT, CDR2 SNEGSKA (reference sequence). In nucleotides, the CDR3 is TGCGGTGCCTACCGACAGGGGAGCAATCAGCCCCAGCATTTT. This translates into CGAYRQGSNQPQHF.

This clonotype came up a few times. The J gene is TRBJ2-5, the V gene TRBV9, with 11 bases matching TRBD1. V lost 4 bases to trimming and J lost 4 bases; unmatched junction nucleotides: 3. The CDR3 covers 14 residues. Germline-derived CDR1 and CDR2 are SGDLS and YYNGEE. Here the CDR3 reads CASSSGTGGETQYF. DNA of the CDR3: TGTGCCAGCAGCTCAGGGACAGGGGGAGAGACCCAGTACTTC. The full variable domain, its missing parts supplied by reference TRBV9 and TRBJ2-5, is DSGVTQTPKHLITATGQRVTLRCSPRSGDLSVYWYQQSLDQGLQFLIQYYNGEERAKGNILERFSAQQFPDLHSELNLSSLELGDSALYFCASSSGTGGETQYFGPGTRLLVL.

J is TRBJ2-3 and V is TRBV14; the D is unclear. From germline, CDR1 is SGHDN and CDR2 FVKESK. Trimming cost V 3 bases and J 0 bases, with 25 bases left between them. This CDR3 has 20 residues. CDR3 protein: CASSQDPPFPRGASTDTQYF. The DNA of the CDR3 is TGTGCCAGCAGCCAGGACCCGCCCTTCCCGCGCGGAGCTAGCACAGATACGCAGTATTTT. Full variable domain (remainder filled in from reference TRBV14 and TRBJ2-3): EAGVTQFPSHSVIEKGQTVTLRCDPISGHDNLYWYRRVMGKEIKFLLHFVKESKQDESGMPNNRFLAERTGGTYSTLKVQPAELEDSGVYFCASSQDPPFPRGASTDTQYFGPGTRLTVL.

The DNA for the CDR3 is TGCGCCAGCAGCGTGGAACTGGCCACTGAAGCTTTCTTT. It yields the protein CASSVELATEAFF. V and J are TRBV5-1 and TRBJ1-1; D is ambiguous. The CDR3 has 13 amino acids. Trimming stripped 4 bases from V and 4 bases from J, with 11 bases between. In germline, CDR1 is SGHRS, CDR2 YFSETQ. Combining the CDR3 with reference TRBV5-1 and TRBJ1-1 gives the whole variable domain KAGVTQTPRYLIKTRGQQVTLSCSPISGHRSVSWYQQTPGQGLQFLFEYFSETQRNKGNFPGRFSGRQFSNSRSEMNVSTLELGDSALYLCASSVELATEAFFGQGTRLTVV.